A single TCR beta chain is shown here with its context. These data come from a study of blood T cell repertoires in COVID-19. Study-wide context: The study drew acute and convalescent COVID-19 samples from the United States, Italy and Spain. PBMCs, B-cell-depleted T cells, or T cells were the source of the cDNA or gDNA that made up the material.

V was clipped by 0 bases and J by 4 bases, with 9 bases between them. The CDR3 sequence is 14 residues long. Germline V lookup: CDR1 MGHRA, CDR2 YSYEKL. Assay used: immunoSEQ multiplex PCR; TCRdb lists only in-frame clones, some missing. The table records over 150,000 clones, around 87% of them present only once. The rearrangement uses TRBV4-1 and TRBJ1-2; perhaps TRBD1 as D (5 bases). The sequenced sample was peripheral blood. The receptor was isolated from a woman under 30 who had recovered from COVID-19. CDR3 sequence reads: CASSQDQGFYGYTF. The CDR3 DNA reads TGCGCCAGCAGCCAAGACCAGGGTTTCTATGGCTACACCTTC.